This entry lists 19 T cell receptor beta chains sequenced from one sample in a study of post-analysis software for immune sequencing data. Study-wide findings and caveats: Comparison of patients with controls showed five TRBV segments more frequent in patients, TRBV5-6, TRBV5-1 and TRBV20-1 among them.

TCR beta cDNA libraries included unique molecular identifiers. MiXCR, run by TCRdb on the PCR reads, gives a single entry per CDR3 protein. The sample has around 700,000 distinct CDR3 sequences; over 45% are singletons. No antigen has been assigned to these receptors. Sequencing was done on a sample of blood. These receptor sequences come from a girl aged 2-10 years with multiple sclerosis.

The chain carries TRBV11-2 and TRBJ1-1; a weak D match, TRBD1 (6 bases). The V gene lost 5 bases and the J gene lost 12 bases, with 16 bases spanning the gap. The germline V gene encodes CDR1 SGHAT and CDR2 FQNNGV. The CDR3 sequence is 12 residues long. CDR3 residues: CASSAAGAGSFF. CDR3 nucleotides: TGTGCCAGCAGCGCGGCGGGGGCGGGATCTTTCTTT.

The chain has TRBV5-1 and TRBJ2-1, with a tentative D call TRBD2 (6 bases). The CDR3 has 15 residues. In germline, CDR1 is SGHRS, CDR2 YFSETQ. Trimming stripped 5 bases from V and 0 bases from J, with 12 bases between. CDR3 coding DNA: TGCGCCAGCAGAGGGGACTGGAGCTCCTACAATGAGCAGTTCTTC. It codes for CASRGDWSSYNEQFF.

The chain couples TRBV2 to TRBJ1-2; a weak D match, TRBD1 (6 bases). The CDR3 has 14 residues. CDR1 is SNHLY, CDR2 FYNNEI, per germline. Trimming cost V 4 bases and J 8 bases, with 17 bases left between them. CDR3: CASSVPGEDWGYTF. CDR3 nucleotides: TGTGCCAGCAGTGTGCCAGGGGAGGATTGGGGCTACACCTTC.

This rearrangement joins TRBV7-9 to TRBJ1-5; D is uncertain. V lost 5 bases and J 7 bases, leaving 15 bases between the germline ends. The CDR3 totals 14 residues. The germline V gene encodes CDR1 SEHNR and CDR2 FQNEAQ (reference sequence). CDR3 protein: CASSNSILGQPQHF. Written as DNA, the CDR3 is TGTGCCAGCAGCAACAGTATTCTCGGGCAGCCCCAGCATTTT.

This clonotype came up a few times. The chain carries TRBV24-1 and TRBJ2-1; no definite D call. This CDR3 has 14 residues. The germline CDR1 and CDR2 sequences are KGHDR and SFDVKD. V shed 5 bases and J shed 5 bases, with 12 bases lying between them. CDR3 nucleotides: TGTGCCACCAGTGCGGCAGAGGTTAACAATGAGCAGTTCTTC. It yields the protein CATSAAEVNNEQFF.

The chain is built from TRBV20-1 and TRBJ2-7; 13 bases map to TRBD2. The germline CDR1 and CDR2 sequences are DFQATT and SNEGSKA (reference sequence). J gave up 5 bases and V 4 bases, and 5 bases lay outside the gene matches. The CDR3 contains 14 residues. The CDR3 coding sequence is TGCAGTGCTACCCTCGGGACTAGCGGGAACGAGCAGTACTTC. Translated: CSATLGTSGNEQYF.

The rearrangement links TRBV6-5 to TRBJ1-1; D gene ambiguous. This CDR3 comprises 13 residues. Trimming left V 8 bases short and J 0 bases short, with 10 bases between. Germline-derived CDR1 and CDR2 are MNHEY and SVGAGI. In DNA, the CDR3 is TGTGCCAGCGGGAGGGAGGTGAACACTGAAGCTTTCTTT. This codes for CASGREVNTEAFF.

This sequence joins TRBV21-1 and TRBJ2-7. Near its end, the DNA agrees better with TRBJ2-5, so the J call may be wrong. TRBV21-1 is deemed a pseudogene. The CDR3 is 14 residues long. The CDR3 DNA is TGTGCCAGCAGCAAGAGCGGGATCCAAGAGACCCAGTACTTC. Its translation: CASSKSGIQETQYF.

This clonotype has only a few counts. V and J are TRBV10-3 and TRBJ2-3, with TRBD2 matching over 8 bases. The ends lost 4 bases at V and 0 bases at J; junction bases unmatched: 15. Germline CDR1 ENHRY, CDR2 SYGVKD. The CDR3 extends over 19 amino acids. The CDR3 here is CAISGLLLLLADSTDTQYF. CDR3 DNA: TGTGCCATCAGTGGACTGTTGCTTTTACTAGCGGACAGCACAGATACGCAGTATTTT.

The V and J genes are TRBV29-1 and TRBJ1-3, with D unresolved. Germline V gives CDR1 SQVTM, CDR2 ANQGSEA. CDR3 length: 14 residues. Trimming took off 2 bases at V and 0 bases at J, with 8 bases between the two ends. The CDR3 loop is CSVETRFSGNTIYF. CDR3 sequence (DNA): TGCAGCGTTGAAACGCGGTTCTCTGGAAACACCATATATTTT.

This rearrangement joins TRBV6-6 to TRBJ1-2; 8 bases are shared with TRBD1. Germline CDR1 and CDR2: MNHNY and SVGAGI (reference sequence). CDR3 length: 16 amino acids. J gave up 8 bases and V 2 bases, and 13 bases lay outside the gene matches. CDR3 coding DNA: TGTGCCAGCAGTTACACCTCCGGGACAGGAGTGGTCGGCTACACCTTC. Residues: CASSYTSGTGVVGYTF.

This clonotype has more than one count but fewer than ten. The chain carries TRBV4-1 and TRBJ2-7, with D perhaps TRBD1 (5 bases). The CDR3 has 13 amino acids. The germline V gene has CDR1 MGHRA and CDR2 YSYEKL. The V end lost 0 bases, the J end lost 2 bases, and 5 bases lay between the germline ends. CDR3: CASSQETAYEQYF. The CDR3 DNA follows: TGCGCCAGCAGCCAAGAGACAGCCTACGAGCAGTACTTC.

This chain joins TRBV12-3 or TRBV12-4 and TRBJ2-1; D is uncertain. V lost 8 bases to trimming and J lost 5 bases, with 13 bases between them. The CDR3 extends over 13 amino acids. The CDR3 here is CASCWDPDNEQFF. In DNA form, the CDR3 reads TGTGCCAGCTGTTGGGATCCAGACAATGAGCAGTTCTTC.

V is TRBV7-2 and J is TRBJ2-7; no reliable D call. Germline values: CDR1 SGHTA, CDR2 FQGNSA. Trimming removed 0 bases from V and 7 bases from J, with 10 bases in between. This CDR3 has 13 amino acids. The CDR3 protein is CASSLARDREQYF. CDR3 bases: TGTGCCAGCAGCTTAGCACGAGACCGGGAGCAGTACTTC.

For the CDR3, the DNA is TGCAGCGTTGATGGCAGGACAGGGGTCGTTGGCGGCTACACCTTC. It codes for CSVDGRTGVVGGYTF. The chain joins TRBV29-1 to TRBJ1-2, with TRBD1 identical over 9 bases. The CDR3 runs to 15 residues. V dropped 3 bases and J dropped 8; count of bases not matched to a gene: 13. Germline assignment: CDR1 SQVTM and CDR2 ANQGSEA.

This clonotype was seen a few times. V is TRBV20-1 and J is TRBJ2-7; TRBD1 matches at 9 bases. From germline, CDR1 is DFQATT and CDR2 SNEGSKA (reference sequence). V gave up 0 bases and J gave up 7 bases; unmatched junction bases: 10. CDR3 length equals 15 residues. The CDR3 DNA reads TGCAGTGCTAGAGATCTTGGGACAGGGTCGGGTGAGCAGTACTTC. Amino acid sequence: CSARDLGTGSGEQYF.

V is TRBV7-9 and J is TRBJ2-3; TRBD1 aligns across 7 bases. Germline-derived CDR1 and CDR2 are SEHNR and FQNEAQ (reference sequence). This CDR3 region has 15 residues. Trimming cost V 5 bases and J 6 bases; bases outside gene matches: 11. Here the CDR3 DNA reads TGTGCCAGCAGCCCCCTGGACAGGTTAATGGATACGCAGTATTTT. Translating gives CASSPLDRLMDTQYF.

V usage is TRBV29-1 and J usage is TRBJ2-1; weak D call: TRBD1 (7 bases). The CDR3 runs to 15 residues. The V gene's germline CDR1 is SQVTM and CDR2 ANQGSEA. V shed 4 bases and J shed 5 bases, with 18 bases lying between them. CDR3 DNA: TGCAGCGTTGTTAAGGCAGGGGGGACTCACAATGAGCAGTTCTTC. It encodes CSVVKAGGTHNEQFF.

This rearrangement joins TRBV5-1 to TRBJ2-3; weak D call: TRBD1 (5 bases). Per the germline V gene, CDR1 is SGHRS and CDR2 is YFSETQ. CDR3 length equals 14 residues. V dropped 5 bases and J dropped 2 bases, with 12 bases sitting between them. This CDR3 reads CASSWQGHTDTQYF. The CDR3 DNA reads TGCGCCAGCAGTTGGCAGGGCCACACAGATACGCAGTATTTT.